This T cell receptor (beta chain) derives from a study of T cells in Graves' hyperthyroidism and ophthalmopathy. This CDR3 comprises 11 residues. Trimming stripped 7 bases from V and 11 bases from J, with 14 bases between. CDR1 and CDR2 from the germline V gene are MNHNS and SASEGT. RNA transcripts gave rise to amplified TCR beta CDR3 regions. Primed by the HTBI set, a first-round RT-PCR was run on the TCR CDR3. MiXCR was run by TCRdb on the multiplex PCR reads, yielding one entry per CDR3 protein. The profile shows 300,000 to 400,000 distinct CDR3 sequences, under 25% of them singletons. This clonotype has at least ten counts.

The receptor was derived from a woman in her 50s with Graves' hyperthyroidism. Sequencing was performed on blood. The chain carries TRBV6-1 and TRBJ1-1; TRBD1 might be the D (6 bases). CDR3 sequence: CASNEGGWAFF. In DNA form, the CDR3 reads TGTGCCAGCAACGAGGGGGGTTGGGCTTTCTTT.